This entry lists 29 T cell receptor beta chains sequenced from one sample in a study of cytomegalovirus exposure and HLA in healthy donors. Measured with immunoSEQ multiplex PCR; TCRdb has only the in-frame clones, and not every one. The sample holds about 130,000 clones; 85% to 90% are singletons and the top ten take about 3.5%. Material: PBMCs. These receptors came from a man aged 30 to 45 in good health and CMV-seronegative.

A single count supports this clone. The J gene is TRBJ2-5, the V gene TRBV7-2; tentatively, D is TRBD1 (5 bases). V was clipped by 4 bases and J by 2 bases, with 8 bases between them. Per germline, CDR1 SGHTA and CDR2 FQGNSA. The CDR3 loop spans 13 amino acids. CDR3 region: CASSSDRQETQYF. The CDR3 DNA sequence: TGTGCCAGCAGCTCCGACAGACAAGAGACCCAGTACTTC.

This clone was seen a few times. The rearrangement uses TRBV7-9 and TRBJ1-1, with a weak D call TRBD1 (5 bases). The length of the CDR3 is 11 residues. V was trimmed by 5 bases and J by 10 bases, leaving 11 bases between them. Germline V gene sequence: CDR1 SEHNR, CDR2 FQNEAQ (reference sequence). The CDR3 region is CASSLPGGAFF. The DNA for the CDR3 is TGTGCCAGCAGCCTACCCGGGGGAGCTTTCTTT.

The chain carries TRBV7-6 and TRBJ2-5, with 7 positions matching TRBD1. J was trimmed by 5 bases and V by 1 base; bases with no gene match: 10. The germline gives CDR1 SGHVS, CDR2 FNYEAQ. The CDR3 has 16 residues. The DNA for the CDR3 is TGTGCCAGCAGCTTAGTCGGGACAGCCTGGGGGGAGACCCAGTACTTC. Translated: CASSLVGTAWGETQYF.

This clone was counted a single time. V and J are TRBV27 and TRBJ2-3; the D gene is possibly TRBD1 (9 bases). There are 12 residues in the CDR3. V lost 8 bases and J 14 bases, leaving 20 bases between the germline ends. The germline CDR1 and CDR2 sequences are MNHEY and SMNVEV (reference sequence). CDR3 bases: TGTGCCAGCCTCTTAGCGGGACAGGGCCTGTATTTT. Protein product: CASLLAGQGLYF.

The V gene is TRBV9, the J gene TRBJ1-1; 8 bases align to TRBD1. V trimming: 6 bases; J trimming: 1 base; junction bases outside the gene matches: 11. This CDR3 contains 16 residues. Per the germline V gene, CDR1 is SGDLS and CDR2 is YYNGEE. CDR3 protein: CASTPGQEGANTEAFF. CDR3 bases: TGTGCCAGCACCCCGGGACAGGAGGGCGCGAACACTGAAGCTTTCTTT. The variable domain in full, completed from reference TRBV9 and TRBJ1-1, reads DSGVTQTPKHLITATGQRVTLRCSPRSGDLSVYWYQQSLDQGLQFLIQYYNGEERAKGNILERFSAQQFPDLHSELNLSSLELGDSALYFCASTPGQEGANTEAFFGQGTRLTVV.

The chain has TRBV2 and TRBJ1-4; TRBD1 might be the D (6 bases). Trimming took off 7 bases at V and 7 bases at J, with 16 bases between the two ends. CDR1 is SNHLY, CDR2 FYNNEI, per germline. The CDR3 contains 14 residues. The CDR3 DNA follows: TGTGCCAGCATCGAAGGGGGACAAAGTGAAAAACTGTTTTTT. Translation: CASIEGGQSEKLFF.

The chain is built from TRBV9 and TRBJ1-6; no clear D. Germline lookup yields CDR1 SGDLS and CDR2 YYNGEE. The length of the CDR3 is 14 residues. Trimming took 0 bases from V and 11 from J, leaving 12 bases between them. DNA of the CDR3: TGTGCCAGCAGCGTAGGAGGTTTCAATCCACCCCTCCACTTT. This sequence encodes CASSVGGFNPPLHF.

The gene calls are TRBV5-6 and TRBJ1-2, with 8 bases that match TRBD1. The CDR3 extends over 14 amino acids. Trimming at V came to 4 bases and at J to 3 bases, leaving 5 bases not matched to a gene. The germline V gene encodes CDR1 SGHDT and CDR2 YYEEEE. CDR3 region: CASSQGTGHYGYTF. Written as DNA, the CDR3 is TGTGCCAGCAGCCAGGGGACAGGCCACTATGGCTACACCTTC.

The genes are TRBV27 and TRBJ1-5; possible D gene TRBD1, 6 bases. The V end lost 2 bases, the J end lost 9 bases, and 11 bases lay between the germline ends. The CDR3 runs 13 residues. The V gene's germline CDR1 is MNHEY and CDR2 SMNVEV (reference sequence). The CDR3 reads CASSLLRGGPQHF. CDR3 nucleotides: TGTGCCAGCAGTTTACTTAGGGGGGGGCCCCAGCATTTT.

V is TRBV7-6 and J is TRBJ2-1; the match to TRBD2 covers 9 bases. The CDR3 consists of 18 residues. The V and J ends lost 6 bases and 1 base, in that order; junction bases with no gene match: 13. The germline gives CDR1 SGHVS, CDR2 FNYEAQ. The chain's CDR3 is CASSPGLAVIGSYNEQFF. CDR3 nucleotide sequence: TGTGCCAGCAGTCCGGGACTAGCCGTGATCGGATCCTACAATGAGCAGTTCTTC. Full variable domain (outside the CDR3, taken from reference TRBV7-6 and TRBJ2-1): GAGVSQSPRYKVTKRGQDVALRCDPISGHVSLYWYRQALGQGPEFLTYFNYEAQQDKSGLPNDRFSAERPEGSISTLTIQRTEQRDSAMYRCASSPGLAVIGSYNEQFFGPGTRLTVL.

This chain links TRBV6-5 with TRBJ2-7; 8 bases map to TRBD1. This CDR3 spans 14 amino acids. V was clipped by 6 bases and J by 0 bases; unmatched bases: 4. CDR1 MNHEY and CDR2 SVGAGI come from the germline V gene. The CDR3, as DNA: TGTGCCAGCAGGGAGGACAGGGCCTCCTACGAGCAGTACTTC. Translated: CASREDRASYEQYF.

This sequence joins TRBV7-2 and TRBJ2-2; 9 nucleotides match TRBD2. The CDR3 runs 17 residues. Germline V gives CDR1 SGHTA, CDR2 FQGNSA. V lost 0 bases, J lost 7 bases, and 9 bases stayed unmatched. This CDR3 reads CASSLAGASGVDGELFF. The CDR3 DNA reads as TGTGCCAGCAGCTTAGCTGGGGCTAGCGGGGTGGACGGGGAGCTGTTTTTT.

The J gene is TRBJ1-1, the V gene TRBV11-3; the match to TRBD1 covers 7 bases. The V segment lost 7 bases and the J segment 1 base; nucleotides outside the gene matches: 6. CDR1 is SGHNT, CDR2 YENEEA, per germline. The CDR3 is 14 residues long. The CDR3: CASTDRAGNTEAFF. The CDR3 nucleotides read TGTGCCAGCACCGACAGGGCGGGGAACACTGAAGCTTTCTTT.

The genes are TRBV9 and TRBJ2-1; maybe TRBD2 (5 bases). The germline V gene encodes CDR1 SGDLS and CDR2 YYNGEE. This CDR3 has 16 amino acids. V was clipped by 1 base and J by 8 bases, with 19 bases between them. CDR3 in DNA: TGTGCCAGCAGCGTACACAACGGGATTGGCCTCGATGAGCAGTTCTTC. It is translated as CASSVHNGIGLDEQFF.

The V call is TRBV7-9, the J call TRBJ1-2, with a tentative D call TRBD1 (5 bases). Per germline, CDR1 SEHNR and CDR2 FQNEAQ (reference sequence). V gave up 2 bases and J gave up 4 bases, with 11 bases separating them. The CDR3 totals 14 residues. CDR3: CASSLIQGGYGYTF. DNA of the CDR3: TGTGCCAGCAGCTTAATTCAGGGAGGCTATGGCTACACCTTC.

V and J are TRBV21-1 and TRBJ1-4. TRBV21-1 is an annotated pseudogene. The CDR3 contains 13 residues. CDR3 sequence (DNA): TGTGCCAGCAGCGCGCGGATACCTGAAAAACTGTTTTTT. It yields the protein CASSARIPEKLFF.

The rearrangement joins TRBV29-1 to TRBJ2-6; no reliable D call. The germline V gene has CDR1 SQVTM and CDR2 ANQGSEA. The V and J ends lost 3 bases and 0 bases respectively, with 6 bases between them. The CDR3 totals 14 residues. The CDR3 nucleotides read TGCAGCGTTGATCAGGACTCTGGGGCCAACGTCCTGACTTTC. Translation gives CSVDQDSGANVLTF.

In DNA form, the CDR3 reads TGTGCCAGCAGTGAAAGGGGGGGCCCTCTGAACACTGAAGCTTTCTTT. Amino acid sequence: CASSERGGPLNTEAFF. The J gene is TRBJ1-1, the V gene TRBV25-1; tentative D call: TRBD1 (6 bases). The CDR3 contains 16 residues. Deletions cut 2 bases from V and 0 bases from J, with 13 bases between. Looked up from germline, CDR1 is MGHDK and CDR2 is SYGVNS.

The chain joins TRBV19 to TRBJ2-3; D unclear. The CDR3 length is 14 residues. The germline CDR1 and CDR2 sequences are LNHDA and SQIVND (reference sequence). Trimming removed 6 bases at V and 0 bases at J, with 10 bases between. CDR3 in DNA: TGTGCCAGTAGACCCCCTGAGAGCACAGATACGCAGTATTTT. This codes for CASRPPESTDTQYF.

This clone was counted a few times. The chain employs TRBV6-5 and TRBJ2-7; tentatively, D is TRBD1 (5 bases). The CDR3 consists of 15 residues. Trimming pared 5 bases from V and 0 bases from J, leaving 14 bases between. The V gene's germline CDR1 is MNHEY and CDR2 SVGAGI. CDR3 nucleotide sequence: TGTGCCAGCAGTAGGACCCCTCAGGGCTCCTACGAGCAGTACTTC. Translated: CASSRTPQGSYEQYF.

J is TRBJ1-1 and V is TRBV18, with 7 nucleotides matching TRBD1. The CDR3 length is 16 residues. Per germline, CDR1 KGHSH and CDR2 LQKENI. V gave up 5 bases and J gave up 4 bases; unmatched junction bases: 13. The CDR3 DNA reads TGTGCCAGCTCAGCCTACAGGGGCCATTGGGGCACTGAAGCTTTCTTT. Its protein product is CASSAYRGHWGTEAFF.

The rearrangement links TRBV18 to TRBJ2-6, with D perhaps TRBD1 (6 bases). V lost 2 bases and J lost 4, with 12 bases in between. Germline CDR1 reads KGHSH; CDR2 reads LQKENI. This CDR3 is built from 16 residues. The CDR3 DNA reads TGTGCCAGCTCACCAGTGGGGGCTCGGGGGGCCAACGTCCTGACTTTC. Its translation: CASSPVGARGANVLTF.

The chain combines TRBV7-9 with TRBJ2-1; 7 bases align to TRBD1. Germline CDR1 reads SEHNR; CDR2 reads FQNEAQ (reference sequence). The CDR3 contains 17 residues. The ends lost 1 base at V and 8 bases at J; junction bases unmatched: 14. The CDR3 protein is CASSLGWAGTESDEQFF. The CDR3 bases are TGTGCCAGCAGCTTAGGGTGGGCCGGGACAGAAAGCGATGAGCAGTTCTTC.

The genes are TRBV18 and TRBJ2-7; 9 nucleotides match TRBD1. The CDR3 has 15 amino acids. V shed 1 base and J 3 bases; nucleotides not matched to a gene: 4. Germline CDR1 KGHSH, CDR2 LQKENI. CDR3 region: CASSPLGTGSYEQYF. The CDR3 bases are TGTGCCAGCTCACCACTGGGGACAGGGAGCTACGAGCAGTACTTC.

This chain uses TRBV5-6 with TRBJ1-5; TRBD1 agrees at 8 bases. Germline V gene lookup returns CDR1 SGHDT and CDR2 YYEEEE. Trimming at V came to 7 bases and at J to 0 bases, leaving 12 bases not matched to a gene. CDR3 length: 17 amino acids. CDR3 in amino acids: CASHHGTGDYSNQPQHF. DNA for the CDR3: TGTGCCAGCCACCACGGGACAGGCGATTATAGCAATCAGCCCCAGCATTTT.

The V and J genes are TRBV6-5 and TRBJ2-7, with a weak D call TRBD1 (8 bases). The CDR3 totals 15 residues. Per the germline V gene, CDR1 is MNHEY and CDR2 is SVGAGI. V lost 7 bases and J 4 bases, leaving 20 bases between the germline ends. The CDR3 DNA reads TGTGCCAGCATGTATGCCGACAGGGGAGGGTACGAGCAGTACTTC. Protein: CASMYADRGGYEQYF.

J is TRBJ2-1 and V is TRBV6-4; 8 positions agree with TRBD1. The V gene's germline CDR1 is MRHNA and CDR2 SNTAGT. This CDR3 is 18 amino acids long. The V and J ends lost 4 bases and 0 bases, in that order; junction bases with no gene match: 11. For the CDR3, the DNA is TGTGCCAGCAGTGCAGGGGGCAACCCCATGGGCTCCTACAATGAGCAGTTCTTC. It encodes CASSAGGNPMGSYNEQFF.

The V call is TRBV19, the J call TRBJ1-1, with D possibly being TRBD1 (5 bases). The ends were cut back, 5 bases at V and 5 bases at J, with 9 bases in the middle. The germline CDR1 and CDR2 sequences are LNHDA and SQIVND (reference sequence). This CDR3 has 12 amino acids. CDR3 in DNA: TGTGCCAGTAGTCTAAGGGGTACTGAAGCTTTCTTT. Protein product: CASSLRGTEAFF.

Concerning this clone itself: The same CDR3 is also encoded by other DNA sequences in this sample. This chain connects TRBV27 to TRBJ2-7; perhaps TRBD2 as D (7 bases). The CDR3 has 14 residues. Germline assignment: CDR1 MNHEY and CDR2 SMNVEV (reference sequence). V was shortened by 2 bases and J by 0 bases, with 8 bases between the two germline ends. The CDR3 sequence is CASSLRGGSYEQYF. In nucleotides, the CDR3 is TGTGCCAGCAGTTTAAGGGGGGGCTCCTACGAGCAGTACTTC.